This T cell receptor (beta chain) was recorded in a study of molecular identifiers for immune sequencing clone quantification. Study results and limitations: Detecting spiked Jurkat TCR RNA from one cell among about a million naive cells was reportedly possible. Barcode collisions between identical TCR molecules could shrink estimates of highly expanded clone sizes.

Sorted naive CD8 T cells were those defined as CD8+CD4-CCR7+CD45RA+. Trimming stripped 0 bases from V and 2 bases from J, with 18 bases between. Germline V lookup: CDR1 DFQATT, CDR2 SNEGSKA (reference sequence). The CDR3 runs 17 residues. This clonotype was recorded a few times. The antigen remains unidentified. Via MiXCR, TCRdb re-called the PCR reads, giving one row per CDR3 protein. The sample shows hundreds of thousands of distinct CDR3 sequences, about 20% of them seen only once. Sequencing input: naive CD8+ T cells from blood, with Jurkat cell RNA spiked in. Indicated subset: FACS-sorted CD8+CD4-CCR7+CD45RA+ naive T cells. The receptor was derived from a human donor in good health. Some libraries in this study had Jurkat cell RNA spiked in. The gene calls are TRBV20-1 and TRBJ2-3; D may be TRBD2 (5 bases). CDR3 sequence reads: CSARDQSSPSLTDTQYF. The CDR3 DNA sequence: TGCAGTGCTAGAGATCAGTCTAGCCCGTCACTCACAGATACGCAGTATTTT.